The 23 T cell receptor beta chains below come from one sample, sequenced in a study of T cell responses to AZD1222 COVID-19 vaccine. The repertoire was sequenced with immunoSEQ multiplex PCR; TCRdb's copy has only in-frame clones and lacks some. Of 120,000 to 150,000 clones in the sample, 92% were seen once. The sequencing used peripheral blood, collected 28 days after the second AZD1222 dose. These receptors were collected from an adult who received the AZD1222 COVID-19 vaccine.

The rearrangement joins TRBV5-4 to TRBJ1-6; D not certain. Germline V gene sequence: CDR1 SGHNT, CDR2 YYREEE (reference sequence). V was cut by 0 bases and J by 7 bases, with 11 bases left in between. The CDR3 length is 15 residues. As DNA, the CDR3 is TGTGCCAGCAGCTTGGGAGGGATAGTCAATTCACCCCTCCACTTT. It is translated as CASSLGGIVNSPLHF.

The V and J genes are TRBV7-2 and TRBJ1-1; D ambiguous. CDR1 is SGHTA and CDR2 is FQGNSA in the germline V gene. The CDR3 consists of 17 residues. V was clipped by 1 base and J by 1 base, with 16 bases between them. CDR3 sequence reads: CASSLEGYGVGNTEAFF. Written as DNA, the CDR3 is TGTGCCAGCAGCTTAGAAGGGTACGGAGTAGGGAACACTGAAGCTTTCTTT.

V is TRBV5-1 and J is TRBJ1-1; TRBD1 might be the D (6 bases). With 3 bases removed from V and 1 base from J, the gap between germline ends came to 16 bases. The germline gives CDR1 SGHRS, CDR2 YFSETQ. The CDR3 loop spans 16 amino acids. The CDR3 loop reads CASSWGWGHPNTEAFF. CDR3 DNA: TGCGCCAGCAGCTGGGGATGGGGGCACCCGAACACTGAAGCTTTCTTT.

This chain connects TRBV6-5 to TRBJ1-3; possibly TRBD1 for D (5 bases). Per germline, CDR1 MNHEY and CDR2 SVGAGI. This CDR3 is 14 amino acids long. V gave up 5 bases and J gave up 1 base, with 9 bases separating them. In nucleotides, the CDR3 is TGTGCCAGCAGTACGGGGGGATCTGGAAACACCATATATTTT. Its protein is CASSTGGSGNTIYF.

This chain links TRBV5-1 with TRBJ1-1; tentative D call: TRBD1 (6 bases). Between the trimmed V and J ends, which lost 3 bases and 1 base, there was a span of 16 bases. CDR1 SGHRS and CDR2 YFSETQ come from the germline V gene. This CDR3 has 16 amino acids. This chain's CDR3 is CASSWAGTNRNTEAFF. CDR3 sequence (DNA): TGCGCCAGCAGCTGGGCCGGGACAAACCGGAACACTGAAGCTTTCTTT.

The chain employs TRBV18 and TRBJ1-1; D gene unclear. This CDR3 has 12 amino acids. V lost 4 bases to trimming and J lost 3 bases, with 6 bases between them. Looked up from germline, CDR1 is KGHSH and CDR2 is LQKENI. CDR3 in amino acids: CASSQGDTEAFF. DNA of the CDR3: TGTGCCAGCTCACAGGGAGACACTGAAGCTTTCTTT. Combining the CDR3 with reference TRBV18 and TRBJ1-1 gives the whole variable domain NAGVMQNPRHLVRRRGQEARLRCSPMKGHSHVYWYRQLPEEGLKFMVYLQKENIIDESGMPKERFSAEFPKEGPSILRIQQVVRGDSAAYFCASSQGDTEAFFGQGTRLTVV.

The genes are TRBV15 and TRBJ1-2; D call uncertain. Germline V lookup: CDR1 LNHNV, CDR2 YYDKDF (reference sequence). Deletions cut 0 bases from V and 0 bases from J, with 11 bases between. The CDR3 loop spans 16 amino acids. The CDR3 is CATSRDHTSTNYGYTF. The CDR3 DNA reads as TGTGCCACCAGCAGAGATCATACGAGTACTAACTATGGCTACACCTTC.

The rearrangement joins TRBV5-8 to TRBJ2-3, with 9 bases lining up with TRBD2. The V and J ends lost 1 base and 3 bases, in that order; junction bases with no gene match: 6. Per the germline V gene, CDR1 is SGHTS and CDR2 is YDEGEE. The CDR3 totals 16 residues. CDR3 sequence (DNA): TGTGCCAGCAGCTTGTACCACAGCGGGGGGACAGATACGCAGTATTTT. Encoded protein: CASSLYHSGGTDTQYF.

V gene TRBV5-6 combines with J gene TRBJ2-3; D not resolved. Germline V CDR1 and CDR2: SGHDT, YYEEEE. V was clipped by 1 base and J by 5 bases, with 11 bases between them. CDR3 length equals 14 residues. CDR3 nucleotide sequence: TGTGCCAGCAGCTTGATAGGCTTCGGAGATACGCAGTATTTT. The encoded protein is CASSLIGFGDTQYF.

This clone was found a few times. The chain has TRBV4-2 and TRBJ1-2, with D possibly matching TRBD1 (5 bases). The CDR3 sequence is 15 residues long. The V gene's germline CDR1 is LGHNA and CDR2 YNFKEQ. V was cut by 0 bases and J by 5 bases, with 13 bases left in between. DNA of the CDR3: TGTGCCAGCAGCCAAGATCCTGGGGCAGTTTATGGCTACACCTTC. It yields the protein CASSQDPGAVYGYTF.

V usage is TRBV20-1 and J usage is TRBJ2-1; D possibly corresponds to TRBD1 (6 bases). CDR1 and CDR2 from the germline V gene are DFQATT and SNEGSKA (reference sequence). Between the trimmed V and J ends, which lost 3 bases and 6 bases, there was a span of 12 bases. This CDR3 has 13 amino acids. CDR3 in amino acids: CSASAQGINEQFF. The DNA for the CDR3 is TGCAGTGCTAGTGCCCAGGGGATCAATGAGCAGTTCTTC.

The rearrangement joins TRBV4-1 to TRBJ1-4; TRBD1 is a possible D gene (6 bases). Germline V gene lookup returns CDR1 MGHRA and CDR2 YSYEKL. The CDR3 is 15 residues long. V shed 2 bases and J shed 7 bases, with 14 bases lying between them. CDR3 bases: TGCGCCAGCAGCCAATCTGGGCAGGGGAGTGAAAAACTGTTTTTT. Translated: CASSQSGQGSEKLFF.

The CDR3 coding sequence is TGTGCCAGCAGTGAAGTATATCGCCGCCCGGGAGCCACTGAAGCTTTCTTT. Amino acids: CASSEVYRRPGATEAFF. V is TRBV2 and J is TRBJ1-1; D is unresolved. Between the trimmed V and J ends, which lost 1 base and 4 bases, there was a span of 19 bases. The CDR3 runs to 17 residues. Germline CDR1 reads SNHLY; CDR2 reads FYNNEI.

The chain recombines TRBV21-1 with TRBJ2-1; TRBD1, the table's D call, lacks a check against the DNA. TRBV21-1 counts as a pseudogene. The CDR3 sequence is 16 residues long. In DNA form, the CDR3 reads TGTGCCAGCAGCGAGTGCCGGGACAGGGGCTTGAATGAGCAGTTCTTC. Translated: CASSECRDRGLNEQFF.

The CDR3 DNA reads as TGTGCCAGCTCACCACGAGCAGGGGGCTCCTACGAGCAGTACTTC. It yields the protein CASSPRAGGSYEQYF. The chain employs TRBV18 and TRBJ2-7; 7 bases fit TRBD1. The CDR3 consists of 15 residues. Germline V gene lookup returns CDR1 KGHSH and CDR2 LQKENI. The J segment lost 0 bases and the V segment lost 1 base, leaving 3 bases of the junction unmatched.

The chain has TRBV11-3 and TRBJ2-1; the D is unclear. V was trimmed by 6 bases and J by 0 bases, leaving 9 bases between them. CDR3 length equals 14 residues. Germline V CDR1 and CDR2: SGHNT, YENEEA. CDR3 nucleotide sequence: TGTGCCAGCAGTTCCGATATCTCCTACAATGAGCAGTTCTTC. Protein product: CASSSDISYNEQFF.

The chain employs TRBV4-1 and TRBJ1-1, with D uncertain. This CDR3 comprises 14 residues. The germline V and J ends were trimmed by 5 bases and 3 bases, with 13 bases remaining between them. Germline loops: CDR1 MGHRA, CDR2 YSYEKL. The CDR3 here is CASSLRPGYTEAFF. The CDR3 DNA reads as TGCGCCAGCAGCTTAAGGCCGGGGTACACTGAAGCTTTCTTT.

V is TRBV6-6 and J is TRBJ2-1; the D gene is possibly TRBD2 (9 bases). V lost 6 bases and J 8 bases, leaving 35 bases between the germline ends. The CDR3 extends over 20 amino acids. Germline lookup yields CDR1 MNHNY and CDR2 SVGAGI (reference sequence). The CDR3 here is CASSHAGQDFSGSSFDEQFF. The CDR3 bases are TGTGCCAGCAGCCACGCGGGACAGGACTTTAGCGGGAGCTCGTTCGATGAGCAGTTCTTC.

This clone was recorded a few times. This sequence joins TRBV28 and TRBJ2-5, with D tentatively TRBD1 or TRBD2 (5 bases each). Trimming stripped 5 bases from V and 5 bases from J, with 18 bases between. In germline, CDR1 is MDHEN, CDR2 SYDVKM. This CDR3 comprises 15 residues. The CDR3 spells CASSAFVGATETQYF. Here the CDR3 DNA reads TGTGCCAGCAGTGCTTTCGTCGGGGCCACGGAGACCCAGTACTTC.

This clone showed up just once. The rearrangement links TRBV5-1 to TRBJ2-7; 12 nucleotides agree with TRBD2. The V gene's germline CDR1 is SGHRS and CDR2 YFSETQ. CDR3 length equals 15 residues. V lost 7 bases, J lost 3 bases, and 8 bases stayed unmatched. CDR3 sequence reads: CASWDGLAGIYEQYF. The CDR3 bases are TGCGCCAGCTGGGACGGACTAGCGGGGATCTACGAGCAGTACTTC.

This chain uses TRBV7-2 with TRBJ2-7; D not certain. The germline V gene encodes CDR1 SGHTA and CDR2 FQGNSA. The CDR3 is made up of 15 amino acids. V was shortened by 1 base and J by 3 bases, with 13 bases between the two germline ends. This CDR3 reads CASSLGTAVSYEQYF. The CDR3 DNA reads TGTGCCAGCAGCTTAGGGACCGCGGTCAGCTACGAGCAGTACTTC.

The chain is built from TRBV6-5 and TRBJ1-1; D is undetermined. The CDR3 is 15 amino acids. In germline, CDR1 is MNHEY, CDR2 SVGAGI. V was pared by 0 bases and J by 0 bases, with 8 bases between. In DNA, the CDR3 is TGTGCCAGCAGTTACTCCGGAACAGTGAACACTGAAGCTTTCTTT. Its translation is CASSYSGTVNTEAFF.

V gene TRBV2 combines with J gene TRBJ2-1, with 11 bases lining up with TRBD2. Germline values: CDR1 SNHLY, CDR2 FYNNEI. The length of the CDR3 is 14 residues. V shed 8 bases, J shed 3 bases, and the junction held 3 bases outside the gene matches. The CDR3 nucleotides read TGTGCCAGCGGGGGGACTAGCGGCTACAATGAGCAGTTCTTC. This sequence encodes CASGGTSGYNEQFF.